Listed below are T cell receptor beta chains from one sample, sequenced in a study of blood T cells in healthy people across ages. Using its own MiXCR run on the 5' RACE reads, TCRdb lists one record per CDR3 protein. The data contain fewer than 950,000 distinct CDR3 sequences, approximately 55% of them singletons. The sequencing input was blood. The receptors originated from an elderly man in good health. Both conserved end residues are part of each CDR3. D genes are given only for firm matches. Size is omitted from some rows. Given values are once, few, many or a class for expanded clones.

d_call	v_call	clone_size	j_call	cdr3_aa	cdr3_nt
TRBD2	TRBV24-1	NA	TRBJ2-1	CAASDLQGGTSSDEQFF	TGTGCCGCCAGTGATTTGCAGGGCGGGACTAGCTCCGATGAGCAGTTCTTC
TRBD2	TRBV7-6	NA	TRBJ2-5	CASSPSPRLAGVNEQYF	TGTGCCAGCAGCCCATCCCCGCGACTAGCGGGAGTTAATGAGCAGTACTTC
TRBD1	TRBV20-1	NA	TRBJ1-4	CSASPTVSAGTGDEKLFF	TGCAGTGCTAGCCCTACAGTATCAGCGGGGACAGGGGATGAAAAACTGTTTTTT
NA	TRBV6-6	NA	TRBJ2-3	CASKGRRTDTQYF	TGTGCCAGCAAAGGGCGGCGCACAGATACGCAGTATTTT
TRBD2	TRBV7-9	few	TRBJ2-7	CATSPETSGSRAYEQYF	TGTGCCACCTCCCCCGAGACTAGCGGGAGTAGGGCCTACGAGCAGTACTTC
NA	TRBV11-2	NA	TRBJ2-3	CASSPVGSGYAYF	TGTGCCAGCAGCCCAGTCGGGAGTGGATACGCGTATTTT
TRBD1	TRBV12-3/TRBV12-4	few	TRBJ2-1	CASSPGQGAGQFF	TGTGCCAGCAGCCCAGGACAGGGCGCGGGGCAGTTCTTC
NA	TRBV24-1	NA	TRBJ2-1	CATSRGGSSYNEQFF	TGTGCCACATCCCGAGGGGGTAGCTCCTACAATGAGCAGTTCTTC
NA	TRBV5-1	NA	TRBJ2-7	CASSWTRDGAYEQYF	TGCGCCAGCAGCTGGACCCGGGACGGGGCCTACGAGCAGTACTTC
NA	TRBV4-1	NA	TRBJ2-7	CASSQEVLGLYASEQYF	TGCGCCAGCAGCCAAGAAGTTCTCGGACTCTACGCTAGCGAGCAGTACTTC
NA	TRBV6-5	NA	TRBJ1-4	CASSYSGVPTNEKLFF	TGTGCCAGCAGTTACTCGGGAGTACCAACTAATGAAAAACTGTTTTTT
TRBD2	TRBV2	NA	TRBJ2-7	CASISSGSPYNEQYF	TGTGCCAGCATCTCTAGCGGGTCCCCCTACAATGAGCAGTACTTC
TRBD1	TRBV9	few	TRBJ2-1	CASSAGPGQGPDEQFF	TGTGCCAGCAGCGCAGGACCGGGACAGGGCCCCGATGAGCAGTTCTTC
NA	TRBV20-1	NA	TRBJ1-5	CSAREEGGQPQHF	TGCAGTGCTAGAGAGGAGGGAGGTCAGCCCCAGCATTTT
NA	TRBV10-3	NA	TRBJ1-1	CAISSGVITEAFF	TGTGCCATCAGCTCAGGGGTTATAACTGAAGCTTTCTTT
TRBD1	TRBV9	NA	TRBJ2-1	CASSGEGTGWNEQFF	TGTGCCAGCAGCGGAGAGGGGACAGGGTGGAATGAGCAGTTCTTC
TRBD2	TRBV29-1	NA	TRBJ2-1	CSVRKLAGAADEQFF	TGCAGCGTTCGTAAGCTAGCGGGAGCGGCGGATGAGCAGTTCTTC
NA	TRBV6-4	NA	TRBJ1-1	CGSRPGQYGGEAFF	TGTGGCAGCAGGCCGGGACAATACGGAGGTGAAGCTTTCTTT
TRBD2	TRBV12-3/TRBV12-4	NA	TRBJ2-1	CASRTTSGRLNEQFF	TGTGCCAGCAGGACGACTAGCGGGAGGCTCAATGAGCAGTTCTTC
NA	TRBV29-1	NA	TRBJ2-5	CSVGNRVRVETQYF	TGCAGCGTTGGGAACAGGGTCCGGGTCGAGACCCAGTACTTC
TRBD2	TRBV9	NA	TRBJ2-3	CASSVVGTTSSDTQYF	TGTGCCAGCAGCGTAGTAGGGACTACATCTTCAGATACGCAGTATTTT
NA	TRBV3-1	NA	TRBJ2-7	CASSKLGNEQYF	TGTGCCAGCTCGAAACTCGGGAACGAGCAGTACTTC
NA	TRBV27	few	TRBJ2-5	CASGGLPRRQETQYF	TGTGCCAGCGGGGGTCTGCCTAGACGTCAGGAGACCCAGTACTTC
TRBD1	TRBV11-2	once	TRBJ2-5	CASSYTTGAEYF	TGTGCCAGCAGCTACACGACAGGGGCTGAGTACTTC
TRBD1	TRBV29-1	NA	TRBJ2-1	CSVESGQGAYEQFF	TGCAGCGTTGAGTCAGGACAGGGGGCTTACGAGCAGTTCTTC
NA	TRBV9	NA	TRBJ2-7	CASSVTSGQGKSSYEQYF	TGTGCCAGCAGCGTAACCTCAGGCCAGGGCAAGAGTTCCTACGAGCAGTACTTC
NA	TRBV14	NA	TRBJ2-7	CASSQPPAKSEQYF	TGTGCCAGCAGCCAACCTCCGGCAAAATCCGAGCAGTACTTC
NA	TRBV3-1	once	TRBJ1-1	CASSQALPGANLAEAFF	TGTGCCAGCAGCCAAGCGTTGCCAGGAGCAAATTTGGCTGAAGCTTTCTTT
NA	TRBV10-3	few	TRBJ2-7	CAISEGRGYTEQYF	TGTGCCATCAGTGAGGGCAGGGGTTATACCGAGCAGTACTTC
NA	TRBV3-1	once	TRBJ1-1	CASSRSGGLEAFF	TGTGCCAGCAGTAGATCTGGGGGCTTGGAGGCTTTCTTT
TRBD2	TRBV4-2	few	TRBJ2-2	CASSPLGVAGVTGELFF	TGTGCCAGCAGCCCCTTAGGGGTAGCGGGAGTTACCGGGGAGCTGTTTTTT
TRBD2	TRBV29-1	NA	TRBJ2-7	CSVTPSGFTYEQYF	TGCAGCGTTACACCTAGCGGGTTTACCTACGAGCAGTACTTC
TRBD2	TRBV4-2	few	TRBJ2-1	CASSLSSGSHNEQFF	TGTGCCAGCAGCCTCAGTAGCGGGAGCCACAATGAGCAGTTCTTC
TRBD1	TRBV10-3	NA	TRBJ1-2	CAIPVVGQNYGYTF	TGTGCCATCCCTGTCGTGGGACAGAACTATGGCTACACCTTC
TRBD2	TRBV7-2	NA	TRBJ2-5	CASSLVGLAEKSYNEQYF	TGTGCCAGCAGCTTAGTTGGGCTAGCGGAGAAATCCTACAATGAGCAGTACTTC
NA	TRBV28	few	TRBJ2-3	CASSPRNREPTDTQYF	TGTGCCAGCAGCCCCCGGAACAGGGAACCTACAGATACGCAGTATTTT
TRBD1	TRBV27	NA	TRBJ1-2	CASSSDRVLGGYTF	TGTGCCAGCAGTTCTGACAGGGTCCTTGGAGGCTACACCTTC
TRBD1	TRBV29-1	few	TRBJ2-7	CSASGDRGSYEQYF	TGCAGCGCATCAGGGGACAGGGGGTCCTACGAGCAGTACTTC
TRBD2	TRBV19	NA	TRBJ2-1	CASSSYSGSSYEQFF	TGTGCCAGTAGTTCCTATAGCGGGAGCTCCTACGAGCAGTTCTTC
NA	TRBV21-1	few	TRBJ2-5	CASSKRGTSGSETQYF	TGTGCCAGCAGCAAAAGGGGAACTAGCGGGTCAGAGACCCAGTACTTC